The 20 T cell receptor beta chains presented below share a single source sample, sequenced in a study of shared clonotypes between healthy human individuals. TCRdb's table, derived via immunoSEQ multiplex PCR, lists solely in-frame clones and lacks some. The sample lists some 2.3 million clones; approximately 95% were seen once. The sample comprised naive CD4+ T cells from PBMCs. The sample's subset: CD45RA+ positively selected. Receptor source: a man in his late teens or twenties in good health. Some clones in this sample may be carry-over from other donors' samples.

J is TRBJ2-2 and V is TRBV5-1, with D possibly TRBD2 on 6 matching bases. Germline V gene data show CDR1 as SGHRS and CDR2 as YFSETQ. This CDR3 contains 15 residues. V lost 2 bases to trimming and J lost 5 bases, with 13 bases between them. The CDR3 protein is CASSFVGRGTGELFF. Written as DNA, the CDR3 is TGCGCCAGCAGCTTTGTCGGGAGAGGAACCGGGGAGCTGTTTTTT.

The J gene is TRBJ2-2, the V gene TRBV25-1, with TRBD1 as a possible D gene (6 bases). The CDR3 totals 17 residues. Germline V CDR1 and CDR2: MGHDK, SYGVNS. V was shortened by 0 bases and J by 2 bases, with 13 bases between the two germline ends. CDR3 region: CASSEYIGTRNTGELFF. CDR3 coding DNA: TGTGCCAGCAGTGAATACATCGGGACACGAAACACCGGGGAGCTGTTTTTT.

This clone was seen a single time. The rearrangement links TRBV5-1 to TRBJ1-6; TRBD1 matches 8 bases. The ends lost 2 bases at V and 5 bases at J; junction bases unmatched: 6. The CDR3 contains 16 residues. CDR1 and CDR2 from the germline V gene are SGHRS and YFSETQ. CDR3: CASSFIPGQDNSPLHF. The CDR3 DNA sequence: TGCGCCAGCAGCTTTATTCCGGGACAGGATAATTCACCCCTCCACTTT.

The chain uses TRBV4-3 and TRBJ2-3, with D tentatively TRBD1 (5 bases). The length of the CDR3 is 18 residues. Germline assignment: CDR1 LGHNA and CDR2 YSLEER. V was pared by 1 base and J by 1 base, with 18 bases between. CDR3 sequence: CASSQVGQALGGTDTQYF. Here the CDR3 DNA reads TGCGCCAGCAGCCAAGTTGGGCAGGCCCTAGGGGGCACAGATACGCAGTATTTT.

The chain joins TRBV30 to TRBJ1-2, with 9 positions matching TRBD1. The germline V gene has CDR1 GTSNPN and CDR2 SVGIG (reference sequence). Trimming took 2 bases from V and 7 from J; bases not matched to a gene: 5. CDR3 length: 13 residues. This chain's CDR3 is CAWSSGTGTGYTF. The CDR3 region has the DNA TGTGCCTGGAGTTCCGGGACAGGGACTGGCTACACCTTC.

A note on this clone: Other nucleotide sequences in the sample specify the same CDR3. The CDR3 bases are TGCGCCAGCAGCTTTGACAGCTCCTATGGCTACACCTTC. This gives the protein CASSFDSSYGYTF. J is TRBJ1-2 and V is TRBV5-1, with a weak D call TRBD1 (5 bases). The CDR3 totals 13 residues. Germline V gives CDR1 SGHRS, CDR2 YFSETQ. V was clipped by 2 bases and J by 4 bases, with 9 bases between them.

The chain combines TRBV30 with TRBJ1-3; D uncertain. The CDR3 consists of 13 residues. Trimming shortened V by 2 bases and J by 2 bases, and 7 bases separated the two germline ends. CDR1 and CDR2 (germline): GTSNPN, SVGIG (reference sequence). CDR3 sequence reads: CAWSRSAGNTIYF. For the CDR3, the DNA is TGTGCCTGGAGTCGCTCCGCTGGAAACACCATATATTTT.

V gene TRBV9 combines with J gene TRBJ1-2; the D is unclear. This CDR3 is built from 14 residues. V lost 0 bases and J 3 bases, leaving 9 bases between the germline ends. Germline V lookup: CDR1 SGDLS, CDR2 YYNGEE. The CDR3 spells CASSVGESHYGYTF. The CDR3 DNA reads as TGTGCCAGCAGCGTAGGGGAGTCTCACTATGGCTACACCTTC.

Points on this clone: The DNA is left out, because the CDR3 cannot be placed on it with certainty; the CDR3 is given as TCRdb lists it. The rearrangement uses TRBV6-6 and TRBJ2-1; the table's D call TRBD1 went unverified against the DNA. Germline lookup yields CDR1 MNHNY and CDR2 SVGAGI (reference sequence). The CDR3 length is 15 residues, termini included. The CDR3: CASSSSTGSYNEQFF.

The V call is TRBV6-5, the J call TRBJ2-1, with 9 bases matching TRBD2. The CDR3 is made up of 16 amino acids. Germline lookup yields CDR1 MNHEY and CDR2 SVGAGI. The J segment lost 7 bases and the V segment lost 2 bases, leaving 9 bases of the junction unmatched. The DNA for the CDR3 is TGTGCCAGCAGTTACGATTATAGCGGGAGAGGGAATGAGCAGTTCTTC. Its translation is CASSYDYSGRGNEQFF.

This rearrangement joins TRBV4-1 to TRBJ2-3; D is undetermined. The CDR3 runs to 13 residues. V was pared by 0 bases and J by 3 bases, with 4 bases between. Germline assignment: CDR1 MGHRA and CDR2 YSYEKL. CDR3 loop: CASSQEWTDTQYF. For the CDR3, the DNA is TGCGCCAGCAGCCAAGAGTGGACAGATACGCAGTATTTT.

In this sample, this clone turned up a few times. The V and J genes are TRBV19 and TRBJ1-2; 8 positions agree with TRBD1. V was clipped by 5 bases and J by 8 bases; unmatched bases: 10. Germline V gene sequence: CDR1 LNHDA, CDR2 SQIVND (reference sequence). The CDR3 extends over 14 amino acids. CDR3 sequence reads: CASSETGEGGGYTF. The CDR3 DNA reads as TGTGCCAGTAGTGAGACAGGGGAAGGAGGAGGCTACACCTTC.

CDR3 residues: CASSANRGPNTGELFF. The CDR3 DNA follows: TGTGCCAGCAGCGCTAATCGCGGGCCGAACACCGGGGAGCTGTTTTTT. The chain combines TRBV7-9 with TRBJ2-2; weak D call: TRBD2 (5 bases). V was trimmed by 5 bases and J by 0 bases, leaving 13 bases between them. Germline CDR1 SEHNR, CDR2 FQNEAQ (reference sequence). The CDR3 length is 16 residues.

The rearrangement uses TRBV6-4 and TRBJ2-1, with 12 bases identical to TRBD2. The germline V gene has CDR1 MRHNA and CDR2 SNTAGT. With 1 base clipped from V and 6 bases from J, the junction kept 7 bases outside the gene matches. The CDR3 extends over 17 amino acids. The CDR3 DNA follows: TGTGCCAGCAGTGACTGGTCTAGCGGGAGGGTAGCCAATGAGCAGTTCTTC. It translates to CASSDWSSGRVANEQFF.

This clone was seen only once. CDR3 sequence reads: CASSRRGIEPYEQYF. In DNA, the CDR3 is TGTGCCAGCAGCCGAAGGGGAATCGAGCCCTACGAGCAGTACTTC. The chain links TRBV4-2 to TRBJ2-7; perhaps TRBD1 as D (5 bases). Germline V gene sequence: CDR1 LGHNA, CDR2 YNFKEQ. This CDR3 is 15 amino acids long. V gave up 4 bases and J gave up 2 bases, with 15 bases separating them.

V and J are TRBV28 and TRBJ2-5, with a tentative D call TRBD2 (5 bases). Trimming removed 4 bases from V and 2 bases from J, with 17 bases in between. The CDR3 runs to 16 residues. Germline assignment: CDR1 MDHEN and CDR2 SYDVKM. The CDR3 loop reads CASSSRPAGDQETQYF. CDR3 DNA sequence: TGTGCCAGCAGTTCCCGCCCCGCCGGGGATCAAGAGACCCAGTACTTC.

The chain has TRBV5-1 and TRBJ1-3; D ambiguous. CDR3 length: 15 amino acids. Deletions cut 4 bases from V and 0 bases from J, with 11 bases between. Germline V gene data show CDR1 as SGHRS and CDR2 as YFSETQ. The CDR3 sequence: CASSITADSGNTIYF. CDR3 nucleotide sequence: TGCGCCAGCAGCATTACAGCCGACTCTGGAAACACCATATATTTT.

This chain connects TRBV7-3 to TRBJ1-1, with 9 bases lining up with TRBD1. Germline V lookup: CDR1 SGHTA, CDR2 FQGTGA. CDR3 length equals 17 residues. Losses at the gene ends were 1 base for V and 4 bases for J; bases not matched to a gene: 10. This chain's CDR3 is CASSLRVVGQGGTEAFF. The CDR3 bases are TGTGCCAGCAGCTTAAGGGTGGTGGGACAGGGCGGCACTGAAGCTTTCTTT.

J is TRBJ1-1 and V is TRBV29-1; D possibly corresponds to TRBD1 (6 bases). The CDR3 is 14 amino acids. Germline CDR1 SQVTM, CDR2 ANQGSEA. The V end was cut by 8 bases, the J end by 5 bases, with 21 bases between. CDR3 DNA sequence: TGCAGCATTCTCCCGGGGGCCTCAGTGACTGAAGCTTTCTTT. Amino acids: CSILPGASVTEAFF.

The chain employs TRBV6-1 and TRBJ2-7, with TRBD2 matching over 10 bases. CDR3 length: 13 residues. The trim removed 7 bases at V and 3 bases at J, leaving 3 bases unmatched. Per germline, CDR1 MNHNS and CDR2 SASEGT. The DNA for the CDR3 is TGTGCCAGCAATGAGCGGGAGGGCTACGAGCAGTACTTC. It yields the protein CASNEREGYEQYF.